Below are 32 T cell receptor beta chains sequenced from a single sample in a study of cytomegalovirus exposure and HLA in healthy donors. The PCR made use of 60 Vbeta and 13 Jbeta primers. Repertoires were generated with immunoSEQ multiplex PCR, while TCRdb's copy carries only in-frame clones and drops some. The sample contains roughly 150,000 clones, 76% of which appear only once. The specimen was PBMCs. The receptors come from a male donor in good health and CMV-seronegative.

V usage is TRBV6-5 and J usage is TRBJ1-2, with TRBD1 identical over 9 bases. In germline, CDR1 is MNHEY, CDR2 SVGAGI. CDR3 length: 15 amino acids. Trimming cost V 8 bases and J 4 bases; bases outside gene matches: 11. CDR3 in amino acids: CASHGPGQGSYGYTF. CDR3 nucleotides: TGTGCCAGCCACGGGCCGGGACAGGGAAGCTATGGCTACACCTTC.

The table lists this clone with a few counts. The CDR3 DNA follows: TGTGCCAGTAGTATAGATGGAGCCTACCGGGGATTTAATGAAAAACTGTTTTTT. The encoded protein is CASSIDGAYRGFNEKLFF. The V gene is TRBV19, the J gene TRBJ1-4; D is undetermined. Germline CDR1 reads LNHDA; CDR2 reads SQIVND (reference sequence). Trimming cost V 0 bases and J 4 bases, with 18 bases left between them. The CDR3 loop spans 18 amino acids.

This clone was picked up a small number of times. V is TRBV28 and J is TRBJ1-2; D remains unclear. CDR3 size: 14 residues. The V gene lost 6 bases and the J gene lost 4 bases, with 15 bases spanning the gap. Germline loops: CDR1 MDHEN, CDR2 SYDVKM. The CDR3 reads CASRYLTEAYGYTF. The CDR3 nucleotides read TGTGCCAGCAGATACTTGACCGAGGCCTATGGCTACACCTTC.

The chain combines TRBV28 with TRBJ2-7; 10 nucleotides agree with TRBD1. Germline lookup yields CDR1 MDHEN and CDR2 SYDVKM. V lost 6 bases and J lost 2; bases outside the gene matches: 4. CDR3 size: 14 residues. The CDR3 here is CASRGQGPTYEQYF. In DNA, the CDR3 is TGTGCCAGCAGGGGACAGGGGCCCACCTACGAGCAGTACTTC.

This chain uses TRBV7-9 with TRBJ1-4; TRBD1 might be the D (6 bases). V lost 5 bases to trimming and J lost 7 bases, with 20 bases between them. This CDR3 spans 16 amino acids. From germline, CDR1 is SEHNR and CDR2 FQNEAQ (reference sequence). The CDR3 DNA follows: TGTGCCAGCAGCCCCACGGGGGGGGGCGGTATTGAAAAACTGTTTTTT. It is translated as CASSPTGGGGIEKLFF.

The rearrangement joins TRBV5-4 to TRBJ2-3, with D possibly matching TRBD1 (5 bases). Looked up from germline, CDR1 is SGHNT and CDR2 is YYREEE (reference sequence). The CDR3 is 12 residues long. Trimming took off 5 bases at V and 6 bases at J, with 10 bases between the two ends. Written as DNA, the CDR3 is TGTGCCAGCAGTTATAAGGGGGATACGCAGTATTTT. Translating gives CASSYKGDTQYF.

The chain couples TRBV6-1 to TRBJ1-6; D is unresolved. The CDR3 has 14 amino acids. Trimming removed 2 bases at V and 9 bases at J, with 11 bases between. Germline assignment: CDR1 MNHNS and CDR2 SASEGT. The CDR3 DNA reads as TGTGCCAGCAGTGAACTCAGTGGAGGTTCACCCCTCCACTTT. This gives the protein CASSELSGGSPLHF.

The CDR3 DNA reads TGTGCCAGCAGCTCCGGGACAGGGGTTGACGAGCAGTACTTC. It yields the protein CASSSGTGVDEQYF. V is TRBV7-2 and J is TRBJ2-7, with TRBD1 identical over 10 bases. The germline CDR1 and CDR2 sequences are SGHTA and FQGNSA. CDR3 length: 14 residues. V dropped 4 bases and J dropped 5; count of bases not matched to a gene: 5.

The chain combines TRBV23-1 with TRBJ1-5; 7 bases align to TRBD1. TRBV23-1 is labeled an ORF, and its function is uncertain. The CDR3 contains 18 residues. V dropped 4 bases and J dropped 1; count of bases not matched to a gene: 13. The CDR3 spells CASSPNPYGRGSNQPQHF. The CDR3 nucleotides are TGCGCCAGCAGTCCAAATCCCTACGGCAGGGGGAGCAATCAGCCCCAGCATTTT.

The CDR3 protein is CATTQGAARNGELFF. The CDR3 DNA sequence: TGTGCCACCACACAGGGCGCGGCAAGGAACGGGGAGCTGTTTTTT. The chain carries TRBV2 and TRBJ2-2, with D possibly TRBD1 on 6 matching bases. The CDR3 is 15 residues long. The ends were cut back, 10 bases at V and 7 bases at J, with 22 bases in the middle. Germline CDR1 SNHLY, CDR2 FYNNEI.

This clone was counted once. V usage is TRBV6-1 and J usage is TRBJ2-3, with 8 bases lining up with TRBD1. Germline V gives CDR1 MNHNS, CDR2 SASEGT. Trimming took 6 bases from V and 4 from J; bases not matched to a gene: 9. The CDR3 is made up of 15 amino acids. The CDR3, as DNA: TGTGCCAGCAGCCAGCAGGACAGGGTTTCAGATACGCAGTATTTT. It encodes CASSQQDRVSDTQYF.

The DNA of the CDR3 is TGTGCCAGCAGTGCCCAAGGTCGCGGGGCAAGCACAGATACGCAGTATTTT. Amino acid sequence: CASSAQGRGASTDTQYF. This chain connects TRBV28 to TRBJ2-3; tentative D call: TRBD2 (6 bases). The germline CDR1 and CDR2 sequences are MDHEN and SYDVKM. Trimming left V 5 bases short and J 0 bases short, with 18 bases between. The CDR3 consists of 17 residues.

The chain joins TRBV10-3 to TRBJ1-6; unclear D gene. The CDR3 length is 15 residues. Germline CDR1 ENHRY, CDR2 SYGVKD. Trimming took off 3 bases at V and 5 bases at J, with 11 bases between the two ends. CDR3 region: CAISEATRDNSPLHF. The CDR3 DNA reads TGTGCCATCAGTGAAGCAACGCGGGATAATTCACCCCTCCACTTT.

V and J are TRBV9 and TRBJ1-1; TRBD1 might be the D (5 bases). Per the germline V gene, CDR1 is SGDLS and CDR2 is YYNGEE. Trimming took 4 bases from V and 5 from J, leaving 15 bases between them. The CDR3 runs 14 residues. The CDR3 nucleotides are TGTGCCAGCAGCTCCCCCTGGGGCGGTACTGAAGCTTTCTTT. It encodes CASSSPWGGTEAFF.

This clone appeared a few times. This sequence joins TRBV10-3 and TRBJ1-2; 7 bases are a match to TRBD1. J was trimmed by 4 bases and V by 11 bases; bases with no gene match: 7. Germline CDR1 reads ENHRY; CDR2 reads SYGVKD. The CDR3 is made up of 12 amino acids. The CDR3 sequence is CAAVQGGYGYTF. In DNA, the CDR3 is TGTGCCGCCGTCCAGGGGGGCTATGGCTACACCTTC.

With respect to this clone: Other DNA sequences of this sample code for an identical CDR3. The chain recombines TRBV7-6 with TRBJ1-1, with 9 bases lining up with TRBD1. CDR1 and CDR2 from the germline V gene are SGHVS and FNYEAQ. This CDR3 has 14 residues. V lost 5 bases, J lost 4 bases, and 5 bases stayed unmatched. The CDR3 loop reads CASSPGQGITEAFF. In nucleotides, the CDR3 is TGTGCCAGCAGCCCAGGACAGGGGATCACTGAAGCTTTCTTT.

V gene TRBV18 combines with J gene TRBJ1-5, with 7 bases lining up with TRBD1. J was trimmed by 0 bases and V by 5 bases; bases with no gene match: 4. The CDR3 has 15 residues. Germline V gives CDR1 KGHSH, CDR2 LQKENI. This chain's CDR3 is CASSTTGDSNQPQHF. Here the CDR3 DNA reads TGTGCCAGCTCAACCACAGGGGATAGCAATCAGCCCCAGCATTTT. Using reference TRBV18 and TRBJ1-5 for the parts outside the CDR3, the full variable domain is NAGVMQNPRHLVRRRGQEARLRCSPMKGHSHVYWYRQLPEEGLKFMVYLQKENIIDESGMPKERFSAEFPKEGPSILRIQQVVRGDSAAYFCASSTTGDSNQPQHFGDGTRLSIL.

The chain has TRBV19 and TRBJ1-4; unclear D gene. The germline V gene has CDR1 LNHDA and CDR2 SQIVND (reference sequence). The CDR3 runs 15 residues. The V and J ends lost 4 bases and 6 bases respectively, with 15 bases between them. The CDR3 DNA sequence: TGTGCCAGTAGTACCCCGGGGTCCGTCGATGAAAAACTGTTTTTT. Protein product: CASSTPGSVDEKLFF. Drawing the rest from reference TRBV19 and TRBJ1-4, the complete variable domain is DGGITQSPKYLFRKEGQNVTLSCEQNLNHDAMYWYRQDPGQGLRLIYYSQIVNDFQKGDIAEGYSVSREKKESFPLTVTSAQKNPTAFYLCASSTPGSVDEKLFFGSGTQLSVL.

The DNA of the CDR3 is TGTGCCTGGAGTGTAACAGGGGCCGAAGGCTACACCTTC. It codes for CAWSVTGAEGYTF. The chain carries TRBV30 and TRBJ1-2; 7 bases line up with TRBD1. The germline gives CDR1 GTSNPN, CDR2 SVGIG (reference sequence). V lost 0 bases to trimming and J lost 8 bases; unmatched junction nucleotides: 6. This CDR3 region has 13 residues.

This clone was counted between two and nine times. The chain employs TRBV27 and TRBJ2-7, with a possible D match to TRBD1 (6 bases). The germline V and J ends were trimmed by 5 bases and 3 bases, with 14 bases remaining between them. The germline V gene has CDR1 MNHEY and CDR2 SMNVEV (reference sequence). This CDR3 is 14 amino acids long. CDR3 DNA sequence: TGTGCCAGCAGTCTTAGGGGGAGAAACTACGAGCAGTACTTC. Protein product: CASSLRGRNYEQYF.

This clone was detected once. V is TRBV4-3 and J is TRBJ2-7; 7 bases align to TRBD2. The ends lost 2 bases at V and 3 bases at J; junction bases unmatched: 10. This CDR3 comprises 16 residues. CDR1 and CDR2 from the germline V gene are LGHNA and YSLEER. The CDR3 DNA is TGCGCCAGCAGCCAACAGGCAGCGGGACCCTACTACGAGCAGTACTTC. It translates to CASSQQAAGPYYEQYF.

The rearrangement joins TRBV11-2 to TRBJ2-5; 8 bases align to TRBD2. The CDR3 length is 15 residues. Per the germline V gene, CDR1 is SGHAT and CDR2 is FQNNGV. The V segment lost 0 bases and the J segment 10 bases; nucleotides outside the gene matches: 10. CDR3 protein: CASSLEGGGKWGQYF. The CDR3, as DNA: TGTGCCAGCAGCTTAGAGGGCGGGGGGAAGTGGGGCCAGTACTTC.

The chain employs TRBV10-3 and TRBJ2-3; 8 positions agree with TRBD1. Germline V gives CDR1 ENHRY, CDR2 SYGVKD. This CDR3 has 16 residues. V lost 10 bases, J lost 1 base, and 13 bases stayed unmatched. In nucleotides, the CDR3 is TGTGCCACCGGCTGGCGAGGGGGACAGGGCACAGATACGCAGTATTTT. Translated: CATGWRGGQGTDTQYF.

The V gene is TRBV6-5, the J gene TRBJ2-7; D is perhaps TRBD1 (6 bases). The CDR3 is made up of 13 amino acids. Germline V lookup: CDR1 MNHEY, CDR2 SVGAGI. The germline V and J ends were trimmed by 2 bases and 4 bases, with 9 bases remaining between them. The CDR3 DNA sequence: TGTGCCAGCAGTTACCCGGGACAATACGAGCAGTACTTC. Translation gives CASSYPGQYEQYF.

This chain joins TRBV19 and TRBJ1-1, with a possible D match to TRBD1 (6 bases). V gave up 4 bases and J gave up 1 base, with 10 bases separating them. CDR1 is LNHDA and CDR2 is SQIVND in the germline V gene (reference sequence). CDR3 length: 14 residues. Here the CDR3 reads CASSTDRGNTEAFF. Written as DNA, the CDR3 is TGTGCCAGTAGTACGGACAGAGGGAACACTGAAGCTTTCTTT.

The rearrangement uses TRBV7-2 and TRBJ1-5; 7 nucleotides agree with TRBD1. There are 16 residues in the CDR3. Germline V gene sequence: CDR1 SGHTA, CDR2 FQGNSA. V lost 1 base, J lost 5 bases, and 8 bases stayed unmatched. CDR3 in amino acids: CASSLGGTVNYQPQHF. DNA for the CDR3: TGTGCCAGCAGCTTAGGAGGGACAGTAAATTATCAGCCCCAGCATTTT. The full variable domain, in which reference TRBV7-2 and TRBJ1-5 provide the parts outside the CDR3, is GAGVSQSPSNKVTEKGKDVELRCDPISGHTALYWYRQSLGQGLEFLIYFQGNSAPDKSGLPSDRFSAERTGGSVSTLTIQRTQQEDSAVYLCASSLGGTVNYQPQHFGDGTRLSIL.

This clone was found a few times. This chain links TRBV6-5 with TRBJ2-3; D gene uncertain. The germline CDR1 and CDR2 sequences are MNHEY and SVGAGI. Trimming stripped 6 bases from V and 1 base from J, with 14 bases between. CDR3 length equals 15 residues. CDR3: CASRLIRKRTDTQYF. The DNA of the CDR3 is TGTGCCAGCAGGCTAATCCGTAAACGCACAGATACGCAGTATTTT.

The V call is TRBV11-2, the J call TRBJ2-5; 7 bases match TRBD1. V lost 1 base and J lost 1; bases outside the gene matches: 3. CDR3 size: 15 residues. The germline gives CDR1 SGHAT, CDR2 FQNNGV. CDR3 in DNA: TGTGCCAGCAGCTTAGGACCAGGGGGCCAAGAGACCCAGTACTTC. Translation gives CASSLGPGGQETQYF.

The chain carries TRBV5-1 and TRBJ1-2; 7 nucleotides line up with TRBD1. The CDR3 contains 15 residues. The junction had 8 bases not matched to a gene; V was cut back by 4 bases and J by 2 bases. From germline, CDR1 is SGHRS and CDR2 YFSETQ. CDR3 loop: CASSATGYQNYGYTF. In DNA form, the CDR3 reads TGCGCCAGCAGCGCGACAGGGTATCAAAACTATGGCTACACCTTC.

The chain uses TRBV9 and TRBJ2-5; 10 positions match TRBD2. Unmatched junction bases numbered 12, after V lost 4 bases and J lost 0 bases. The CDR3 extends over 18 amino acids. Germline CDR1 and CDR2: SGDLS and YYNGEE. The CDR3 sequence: CASSHHKSAGGYQETQYF. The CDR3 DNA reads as TGTGCCAGCAGCCATCACAAATCAGCGGGGGGGTACCAAGAGACCCAGTACTTC.

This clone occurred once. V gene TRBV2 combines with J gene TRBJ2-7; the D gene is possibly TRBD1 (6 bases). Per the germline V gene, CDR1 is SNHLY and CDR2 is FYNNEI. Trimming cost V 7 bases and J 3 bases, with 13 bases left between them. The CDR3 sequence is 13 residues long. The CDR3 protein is CASKLEQGYEQYF. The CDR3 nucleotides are TGTGCCAGCAAGTTGGAACAGGGCTACGAGCAGTACTTC.

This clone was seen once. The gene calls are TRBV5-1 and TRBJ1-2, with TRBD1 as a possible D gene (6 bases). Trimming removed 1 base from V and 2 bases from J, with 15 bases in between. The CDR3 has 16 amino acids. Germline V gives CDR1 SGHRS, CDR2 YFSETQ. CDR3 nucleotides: TGCGCCAGCAGCTTGTCGATTGGGGACACAAACTATGGCTACACCTTC. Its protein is CASSLSIGDTNYGYTF.